This TCR beta chain was retrieved from a study of T cell responses to AZD1222 COVID-19 vaccine. The analysis combined second doses at about 4 or about 12 weeks. The table came from immunoSEQ multiplex PCR; TCRdb's copy has only in-frame clones and leaves some out. The sample lists roughly 150,000 clones; around 94% were seen once. This TCR came from an adult who received the AZD1222 COVID-19 vaccine. This specimen was peripheral blood, taken 28 days after the second AZD1222 dose.

The CDR3 DNA is TGTGCCAGCACCCCACTTCCCGAGGGTAGCAATCAGCCCCAGCATTTT. Translating gives CASTPLPEGSNQPQHF. V usage is TRBV6-2 or TRBV6-3 and J usage is TRBJ1-5; no reliable D call. CDR3 length: 16 residues. Germline lookup yields CDR1 MNHEY and CDR2 SVGEGT. V was pared by 7 bases and J by 0 bases, with 16 bases between.